This T cell receptor (beta chain) was identified in a study of identical twins. Notes on the study in general: Excess sharing between twins was weaker in beta out-of-frame sequences. The models gave estimates that fell short of the out-of-frame TCR alpha sharing seen in monozygotic twins.

TCRdb fed the 5' RACE reads into MiXCR, producing one record per CDR3 protein. The sample includes hundreds of thousands of distinct CDR3 sequences, 5.5% to 7.5% of them seen just once. J lost 9 bases, V lost 5 bases, and 14 bases had no gene match. The CDR3 length is 16 residues. Looked up from germline, CDR1 is SGHVS and CDR2 is FNYEAQ. As regards this clonotype: Antigen: not known.

The rearrangement joins TRBV7-6 to TRBJ2-1, with 9 bases matching TRBD2. This TCR came from a man between 18 and 35 years old in good health. The specimen was naive T cells sorted from blood. CDR3 loop: CASSPWGSGRNSEQFF. CDR3 in DNA: TGTGCCAGCAGCCCCTGGGGTAGCGGGAGAAATAGTGAGCAGTTCTTC.